These T cell receptor beta chains were read from a single sample in a study of beta chain features in type 1 diabetes. Assay: immunoSEQ multiplex PCR; the TCRdb copy retains only in-frame clones and omits some. Among 600,000 to 700,000 clones, around 12% were seen once, and the ten largest hold more than 0.1%. The sequenced sample was naive CD4+ T cells from blood. The source is a man between 25 and 39 years old with type 1 diabetes. Each CDR3 is given with its conserved first and last residue. The order of the fields is J gene, D gene, V gene, clone size, CDR3 protein, CDR3 DNA. D genes are given only for firm matches. A clone size is listed for some rows: how often the clone was seen (once, few, many), or a class if it is expanded.

TRBJ2-7 TRBD1 TRBV5-6 few CASSLVIDQGAYEQYF TGTGCCAGCAGCTTGGTTATTGACCAGGGGGCCTACGAGCAGTACTTC
TRBJ2-2 NA TRBV7-2 NA CASSLVQNTGELFF TGTGCCAGCAGCTTAGTCCAGAACACCGGGGAGCTGTTTTTT
TRBJ2-1 NA TRBV14 NA CASSQRISWSYNEQFF TGTGCCAGCAGCCAGAGGATTAGCTGGTCCTACAATGAGCAGTTCTTC
TRBJ2-1 TRBD2 TRBV30 few CAWGLAGPDEQFF TGTGCCTGGGGACTAGCGGGGCCCGATGAGCAGTTCTTC
TRBJ2-7 NA TRBV2 few CASSEGHLYEQYF TGTGCCAGCAGTGAAGGTCATCTCTACGAGCAGTACTTC
TRBJ2-4 NA TRBV7-2 NA CASSLAGEYKNIQYF TGTGCCAGCAGCTTAGCTGGGGAATACAAAAACATTCAGTACTTC
TRBJ2-4 TRBD1 TRBV7-8 NA CASSLGGQGANIQYF TGTGCCAGCAGCTTAGGAGGACAGGGTGCAAACATTCAGTACTTC
TRBJ1-3 NA TRBV10-3 few CAISGDGGSGNTIYF TGTGCCATCAGTGGGGACGGAGGCTCTGGAAACACCATATATTTT
TRBJ2-5 NA TRBV20-1 few CSAGTQETQYF TGCAGTGCAGGCACTCAAGAGACCCAGTACTTC
TRBJ2-1 NA TRBV28 few CASPRDGSLDEQFF TGTGCCAGCCCCCGGGACGGGAGCCTCGATGAGCAGTTCTTC
TRBJ1-1 NA TRBV9 NA CASRSGRNTEAFF TGTGCCAGCAGGTCGGGACGGAACACTGAAGCTTTCTTT
TRBJ1-2 NA TRBV2 few CASSEARGGYTF TGTGCCAGCAGTGAAGCGCGGGGAGGCTACACCTTC
TRBJ2-5 TRBD2 TRBV9 few CASSPGLEETQYF TGTGCCAGCAGCCCGGGACTAGAAGAGACCCAGTACTTC
TRBJ2-3 TRBD2 TRBV10-1 NA CASSEALAGRTDTQYF TGCGCCAGCAGTGAGGCCCTAGCGGGGCGCACAGATACGCAGTATTTT
TRBJ2-5 NA TRBV2 few CASRGDRQTQYF TGTGCCAGCAGGGGGGACCGGCAGACCCAGTACTTC
TRBJ2-3 NA TRBV7-9 NA CASSLITRSDTQYF TGTGCCAGCAGCTTAATCACCCGCTCAGATACGCAGTATTTT
TRBJ1-2 TRBD1 TRBV19 few CASSPNRGQLNYGYTF TGTGCCAGTAGCCCCAACAGGGGGCAACTAAACTATGGCTACACCTTC
TRBJ2-1 TRBD1 TRBV4-3 NA CASSQDRFVWTGDNEQFF TGCGCCAGCAGCCAAGATCGGTTTGTGTGGACAGGGGACAATGAGCAGTTCTTC